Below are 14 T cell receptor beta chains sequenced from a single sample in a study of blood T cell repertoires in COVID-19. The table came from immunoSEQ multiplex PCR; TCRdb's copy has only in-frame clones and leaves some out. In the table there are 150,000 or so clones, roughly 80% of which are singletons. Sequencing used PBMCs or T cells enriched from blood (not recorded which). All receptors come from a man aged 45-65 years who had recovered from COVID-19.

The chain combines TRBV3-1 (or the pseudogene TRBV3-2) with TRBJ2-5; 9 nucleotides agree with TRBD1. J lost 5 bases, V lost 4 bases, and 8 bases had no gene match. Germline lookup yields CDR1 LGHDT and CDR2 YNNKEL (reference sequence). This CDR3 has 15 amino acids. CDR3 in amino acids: CASSPPQGAGETQYF. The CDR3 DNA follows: TGTGCCAGCAGCCCACCACAGGGGGCCGGTGAGACCCAGTACTTC.

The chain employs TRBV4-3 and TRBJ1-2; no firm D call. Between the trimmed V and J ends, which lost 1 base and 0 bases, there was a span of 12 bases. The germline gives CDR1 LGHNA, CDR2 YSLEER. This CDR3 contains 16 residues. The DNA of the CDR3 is TGCGCCAGCAGCCAAGGGCGAGCTAGATCTAACTATGGCTACACCTTC. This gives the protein CASSQGRARSNYGYTF.

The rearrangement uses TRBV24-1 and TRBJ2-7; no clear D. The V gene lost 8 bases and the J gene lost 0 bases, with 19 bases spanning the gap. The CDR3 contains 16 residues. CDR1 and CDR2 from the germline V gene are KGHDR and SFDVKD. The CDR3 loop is CATTPPPTVSSYEQYF. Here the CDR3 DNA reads TGTGCCACCACCCCCCCTCCAACGGTTAGCTCCTACGAGCAGTACTTC.

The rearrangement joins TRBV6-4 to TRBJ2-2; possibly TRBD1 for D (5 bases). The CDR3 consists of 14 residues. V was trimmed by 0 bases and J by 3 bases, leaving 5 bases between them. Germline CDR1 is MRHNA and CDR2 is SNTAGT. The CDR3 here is CASSDSQDTGELFF. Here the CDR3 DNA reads TGTGCCAGCAGTGACTCACAGGACACCGGGGAGCTGTTTTTT.

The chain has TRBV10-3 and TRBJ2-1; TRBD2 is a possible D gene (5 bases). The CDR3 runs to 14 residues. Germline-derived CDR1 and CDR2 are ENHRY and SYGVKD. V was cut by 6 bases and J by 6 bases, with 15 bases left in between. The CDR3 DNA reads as TGTGCCATCAGCCCCCCCGGACTGTTCAATGAGCAGTTCTTC. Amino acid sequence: CAISPPGLFNEQFF.

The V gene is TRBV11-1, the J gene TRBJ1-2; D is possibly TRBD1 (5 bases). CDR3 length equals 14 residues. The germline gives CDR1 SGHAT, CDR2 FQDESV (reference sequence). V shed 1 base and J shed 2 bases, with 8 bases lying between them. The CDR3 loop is CASSLVAGNYGYTF. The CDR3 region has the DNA TGTGCCAGCAGCTTAGTGGCAGGGAACTATGGCTACACCTTC.

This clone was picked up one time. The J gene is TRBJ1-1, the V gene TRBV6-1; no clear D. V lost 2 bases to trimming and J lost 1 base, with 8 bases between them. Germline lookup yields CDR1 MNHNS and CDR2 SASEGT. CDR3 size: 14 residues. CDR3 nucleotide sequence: TGTGCCAGCAGTGAACCCACACCGAACACTGAAGCTTTCTTT. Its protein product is CASSEPTPNTEAFF.

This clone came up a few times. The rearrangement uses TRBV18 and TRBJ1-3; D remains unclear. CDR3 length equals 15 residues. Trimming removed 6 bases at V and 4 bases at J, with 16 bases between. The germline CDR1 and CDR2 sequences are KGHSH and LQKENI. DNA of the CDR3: TGTGCCAGCTCCGACGGGCCGGGGTCGGGAAACACCATATATTTT. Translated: CASSDGPGSGNTIYF.

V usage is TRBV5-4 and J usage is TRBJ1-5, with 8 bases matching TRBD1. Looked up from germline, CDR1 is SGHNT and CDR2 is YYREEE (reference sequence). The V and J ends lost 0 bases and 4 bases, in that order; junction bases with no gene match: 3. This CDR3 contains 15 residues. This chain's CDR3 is CASSLDQGANQPQHF. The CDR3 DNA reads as TGTGCCAGCAGCTTGGACCAGGGGGCTAATCAGCCCCAGCATTTT.

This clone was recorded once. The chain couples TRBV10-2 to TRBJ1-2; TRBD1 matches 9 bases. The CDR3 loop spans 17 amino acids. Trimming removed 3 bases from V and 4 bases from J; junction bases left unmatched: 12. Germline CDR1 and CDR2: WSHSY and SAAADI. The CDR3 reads CASSEGQGRLGGYGYTF. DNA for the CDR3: TGCGCCAGCAGTGAAGGACAGGGGCGGTTAGGAGGCTATGGCTACACCTTC.

The CDR3 coding sequence is TGCGCCAGCAACCTACTAGCGCTTCAGGTAGATGAGCAGTTCTTC. This translates into CASNLLALQVDEQFF. V usage is TRBV5-1 and J usage is TRBJ2-1, with 7 bases that match TRBD2. V shed 6 bases, J shed 8 bases, and the junction held 14 bases outside the gene matches. The CDR3 spans 15 residues. Germline assignment: CDR1 SGHRS and CDR2 YFSETQ.

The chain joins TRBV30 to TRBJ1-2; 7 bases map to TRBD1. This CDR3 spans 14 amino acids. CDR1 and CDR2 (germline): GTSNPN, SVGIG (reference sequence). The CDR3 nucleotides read TGTGCTACAATCCGGGACAGCCTTAACTATGGCTACACCTTC. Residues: CATIRDSLNYGYTF.

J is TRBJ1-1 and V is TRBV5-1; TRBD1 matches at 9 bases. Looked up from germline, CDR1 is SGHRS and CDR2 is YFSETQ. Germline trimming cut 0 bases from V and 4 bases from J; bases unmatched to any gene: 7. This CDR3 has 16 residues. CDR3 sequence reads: CASSLAYRGRVTEAFF. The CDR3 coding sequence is TGCGCCAGCAGCTTGGCTTACAGGGGGCGCGTCACTGAAGCTTTCTTT.

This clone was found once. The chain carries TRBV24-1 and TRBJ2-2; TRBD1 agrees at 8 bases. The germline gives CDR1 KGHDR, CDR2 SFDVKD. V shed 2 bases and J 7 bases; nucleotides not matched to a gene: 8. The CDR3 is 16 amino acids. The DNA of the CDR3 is TGTGCCACCAGTGATTCCCGGACAGGGCTCGACGGGGAGCTGTTTTTT. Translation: CATSDSRTGLDGELFF.